One and the same sample provided the 14 T cell receptor beta chains below, sequenced in a study of shared clonotypes between healthy human individuals. Libraries were prepared by immunoSEQ multiplex PCR; TCRdb keeps only in-frame clonotypes and omits some of them. The data contain about 2 million clones, about 95% of them singletons. Sequenced sample: naive CD4+ T cells sorted from blood. Subset here: CD45RA+ positively selected. All receptors derive from a man younger than 35 in good health.

The gene calls are TRBV19 and TRBJ2-2, with D possibly being TRBD1 or TRBD2 (6 bases each). The CDR3 consists of 16 residues. The germline gives CDR1 LNHDA, CDR2 SQIVND (reference sequence). Trimming removed 6 bases at V and 7 bases at J, with 21 bases between. The chain's CDR3 is CASRREDSWTGGELFF. CDR3 DNA: TGTGCCAGTAGGAGGGAGGACAGCTGGACGGGCGGGGAGCTGTTTTTT.

The chain couples TRBV4-3 to TRBJ1-2; D remains ambiguous. Germline lookup yields CDR1 LGHNA and CDR2 YSLEER. Trimming took 0 bases from V and 7 from J, leaving 15 bases between them. This CDR3 comprises 15 residues. The CDR3 bases are TGCGCCAGCAGCCAAGATAGAGTCGGGGAGGGTGGCTACACCTTC. Protein sequence: CASSQDRVGEGGYTF.

Turning to this clone: The junction departs from germline at one end; a sequencing error may be responsible. The chain combines TRBV7-7 with TRBJ2-2, with a weak D call TRBD2 (6 bases). CDR1 and CDR2 (germline): SSHAT, FNYEAQ (reference sequence). This CDR3 is 19 amino acids long. The CDR3 DNA reads TGTGCTAGCAGCTTAGGAGGGCTAACTTGTACCGCGAACACCGGGGAGCTGTTTTTT. Translated: CASSLGGLTCTANTGELFF.

The CDR3 spells CAWDRSMNTEAFF. In DNA form, the CDR3 reads TGTGCCTGGGATCGATCCATGAACACTGAAGCTTTCTTT. The chain uses TRBV30 and TRBJ1-1, with no clear D. The V and J ends lost 5 bases and 0 bases respectively, with 10 bases between them. CDR1 is GTSNPN, CDR2 SVGIG, per germline (reference sequence). The CDR3 contains 13 residues.

The J gene is TRBJ2-7, the V gene TRBV27, with 10 nucleotides matching TRBD2. The J segment lost 2 bases and the V segment lost 4 bases, leaving 5 bases of the junction unmatched. Per the germline V gene, CDR1 is MNHEY and CDR2 is SMNVEV (reference sequence). The CDR3 loop spans 15 amino acids. Here the CDR3 reads CASSSRLAGAYEQYF. The CDR3 nucleotides read TGTGCCAGCAGTTCCAGGCTAGCGGGAGCCTACGAGCAGTACTTC.

The rearrangement uses TRBV7-6 and TRBJ2-7, with 12 positions matching TRBD2. The CDR3 extends over 16 amino acids. CDR1 SGHVS and CDR2 FNYEAQ come from the germline V gene. Trimming took 5 bases from V and 6 from J; bases not matched to a gene: 11. The CDR3 reads CASSPFSTSGSREQYF. The CDR3, as DNA: TGTGCCAGCAGCCCCTTCTCGACTAGCGGGAGTCGCGAGCAGTACTTC.

This clone was picked up a small number of times. The chain uses TRBV6-5 and TRBJ1-6, with 8 bases aligning to TRBD1. The CDR3 consists of 16 residues. Germline CDR1 reads MNHEY; CDR2 reads SVGAGI. Trimming at V came to 0 bases and at J to 7 bases, leaving 5 bases not matched to a gene. The chain's CDR3 is CASSYSQRQGNSPLHF. The CDR3 nucleotides are TGTGCCAGCAGTTACTCCCAAAGACAGGGGAATTCACCCCTCCACTTT.

Of note for this clone: Different DNA sequences within this sample yield the same CDR3. The genes are TRBV9 and TRBJ2-3; D gene unclear. Germline-derived CDR1 and CDR2 are SGDLS and YYNGEE. The V end lost 0 bases, the J end lost 6 bases, and 5 bases lay between the germline ends. The CDR3 has 12 amino acids. CDR3 sequence: CASSVGQDTQYF. CDR3 bases: TGTGCCAGCAGCGTAGGCCAGGATACGCAGTATTTT.

The CDR3: CASSLAAGMRTGELFF. The DNA for the CDR3 is TGTGCCAGCAGCTTGGCCGCGGGAATGAGGACCGGGGAGCTGTTTTTT. The chain has TRBV5-4 and TRBJ2-2; a weak D match, TRBD2 (6 bases). CDR3 length: 16 residues. V was pared by 0 bases and J by 5 bases, with 14 bases between. CDR1 is SGHNT, CDR2 YYREEE, per germline (reference sequence).

The chain carries TRBV18 and TRBJ2-7; no clear D. The V end lost 1 base, the J end lost 4 bases, and 8 bases lay between the germline ends. The CDR3 is 13 amino acids. CDR1 is KGHSH, CDR2 LQKENI, per germline. CDR3 in DNA: TGTGCCAGCTCACCACAGACAAAATACGAGCAGTACTTC. It codes for CASSPQTKYEQYF.

The CDR3 coding sequence is TGCGCCAGCAGCTTGGGGAACAGGGTGGGTGGCTACACCTTC. Its protein is CASSLGNRVGGYTF. The chain uses TRBV5-1 and TRBJ1-2, with D possibly matching TRBD1 (6 bases). The germline gives CDR1 SGHRS, CDR2 YFSETQ. V lost 0 bases to trimming and J lost 7 bases, with 13 bases between them. The CDR3 runs 14 residues.

The genes are TRBV7-9 and TRBJ1-1, with D unresolved. The germline V gene has CDR1 SEHNR and CDR2 FQNEAQ (reference sequence). This CDR3 has 13 amino acids. Trimming took off 4 bases at V and 1 base at J, with 7 bases between the two ends. The CDR3 DNA sequence: TGTGCCAGCAGCTCGATACCGAACACTGAAGCTTTCTTT. Translated: CASSSIPNTEAFF.

The genes are TRBV6-1 and TRBJ2-4; unclear D gene. The CDR3 consists of 14 residues. Germline assignment: CDR1 MNHNS and CDR2 SASEGT. Deletions cut 4 bases from V and 3 bases from J, with 10 bases between. DNA of the CDR3: TGTGCCAGCAGTGGGCGGTTGGGCAAAAACATTCAGTACTTC. This sequence encodes CASSGRLGKNIQYF.

This rearrangement joins TRBV7-9 to TRBJ1-1; perhaps TRBD1 as D (5 bases). CDR1 is SEHNR, CDR2 FQNEAQ, per germline (reference sequence). The CDR3 consists of 13 residues. Trimming removed 5 bases at V and 11 bases at J, with 18 bases between. The DNA for the CDR3 is TGTGCCAGCAGCCCTCCGACGACAGATCGCGCTTTCTTT. This sequence encodes CASSPPTTDRAFF.